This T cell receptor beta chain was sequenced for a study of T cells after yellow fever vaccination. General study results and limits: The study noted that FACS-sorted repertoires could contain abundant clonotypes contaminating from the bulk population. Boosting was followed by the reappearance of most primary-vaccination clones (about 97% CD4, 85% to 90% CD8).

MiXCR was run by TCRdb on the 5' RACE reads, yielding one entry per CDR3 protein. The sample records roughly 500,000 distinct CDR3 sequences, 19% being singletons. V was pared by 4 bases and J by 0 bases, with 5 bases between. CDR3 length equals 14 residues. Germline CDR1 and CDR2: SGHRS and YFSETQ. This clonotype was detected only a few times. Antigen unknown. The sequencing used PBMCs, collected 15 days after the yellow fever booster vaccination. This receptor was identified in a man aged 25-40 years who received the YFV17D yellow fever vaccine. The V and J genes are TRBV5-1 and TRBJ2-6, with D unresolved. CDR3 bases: TGCGCCAGCAGCGTCCGCTCTGGGGCCAACGTCCTGACTTTC. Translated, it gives CASSVRSGANVLTF.